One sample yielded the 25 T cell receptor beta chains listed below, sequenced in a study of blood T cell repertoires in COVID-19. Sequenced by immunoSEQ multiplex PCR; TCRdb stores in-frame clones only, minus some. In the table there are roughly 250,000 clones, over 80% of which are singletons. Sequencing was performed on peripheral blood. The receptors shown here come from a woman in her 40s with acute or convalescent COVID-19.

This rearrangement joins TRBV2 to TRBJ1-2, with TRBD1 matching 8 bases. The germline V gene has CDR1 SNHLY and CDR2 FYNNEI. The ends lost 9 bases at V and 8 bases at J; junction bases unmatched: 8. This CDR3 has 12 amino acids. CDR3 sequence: CARTQGAGGYTF. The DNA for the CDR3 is TGTGCCAGAACCCAGGGGGCCGGAGGCTACACCTTC.

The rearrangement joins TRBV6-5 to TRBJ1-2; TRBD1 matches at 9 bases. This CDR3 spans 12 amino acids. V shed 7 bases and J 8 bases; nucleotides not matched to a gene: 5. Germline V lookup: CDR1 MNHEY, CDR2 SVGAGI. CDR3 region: CASTGTGYGYTF. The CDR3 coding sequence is TGTGCCAGCACCGGGACAGGGTACGGCTACACCTTC.

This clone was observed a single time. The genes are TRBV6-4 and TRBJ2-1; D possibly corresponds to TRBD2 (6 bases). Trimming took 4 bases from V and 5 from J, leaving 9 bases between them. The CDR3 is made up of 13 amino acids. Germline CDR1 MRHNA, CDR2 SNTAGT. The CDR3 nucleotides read TGTGCCAGCAGTGTCCGGGAGAACAATGAGCAGTTCTTC. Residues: CASSVRENNEQFF.

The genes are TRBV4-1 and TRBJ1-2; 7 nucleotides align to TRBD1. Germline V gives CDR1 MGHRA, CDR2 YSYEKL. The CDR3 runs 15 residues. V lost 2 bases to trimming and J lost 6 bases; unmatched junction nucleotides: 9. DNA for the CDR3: TGCGCCAGCAGCCAACCCAGTGGGACAGTAGATGGCTACACCTTC. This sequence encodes CASSQPSGTVDGYTF.

The CDR3: CAGVWGLRYNEQFF. Written as DNA, the CDR3 is TGTGCCGGCGTTTGGGGGCTGCGTTACAATGAGCAGTTCTTC. The chain uses TRBV6-4 and TRBJ2-1; D possibly corresponds to TRBD1 (6 bases). Trimming pared 11 bases from V and 4 bases from J, leaving 18 bases between. The V gene's germline CDR1 is MRHNA and CDR2 SNTAGT. CDR3 length: 14 residues.

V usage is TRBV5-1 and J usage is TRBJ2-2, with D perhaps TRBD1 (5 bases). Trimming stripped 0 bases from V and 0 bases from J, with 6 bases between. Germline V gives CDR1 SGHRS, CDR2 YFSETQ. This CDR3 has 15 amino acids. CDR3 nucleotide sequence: TGCGCCAGCAGCTTGGAGGGGTCGAACACCGGGGAGCTGTTTTTT. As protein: CASSLEGSNTGELFF.

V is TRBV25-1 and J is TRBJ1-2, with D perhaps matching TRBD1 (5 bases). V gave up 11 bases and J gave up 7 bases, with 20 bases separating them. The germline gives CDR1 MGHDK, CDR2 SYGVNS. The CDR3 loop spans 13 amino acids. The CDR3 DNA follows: TGTGCCTCGGCGGGACCCCGTTTGGGTGGCTACACCTTC. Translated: CASAGPRLGGYTF.

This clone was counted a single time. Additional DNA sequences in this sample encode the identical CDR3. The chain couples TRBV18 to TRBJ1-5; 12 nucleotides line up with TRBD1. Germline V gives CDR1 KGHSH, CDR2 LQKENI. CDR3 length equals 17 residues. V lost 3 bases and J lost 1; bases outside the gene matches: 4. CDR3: CASSPGTGGRSNQPQHF. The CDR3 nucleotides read TGTGCCAGCTCACCCGGGACAGGGGGCCGAAGCAATCAGCCCCAGCATTTT. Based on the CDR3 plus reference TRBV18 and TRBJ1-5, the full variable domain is NAGVMQNPRHLVRRRGQEARLRCSPMKGHSHVYWYRQLPEEGLKFMVYLQKENIIDESGMPKERFSAEFPKEGPSILRIQQVVRGDSAAYFCASSPGTGGRSNQPQHFGDGTRLSIL.

CDR3 residues: CATGQGGPQHF. The CDR3 DNA sequence: TGTGCCACCGGACAGGGTGGGCCCCAGCATTTT. The V call is TRBV24-1, the J call TRBJ1-5; the match to TRBD1 covers 8 bases. V lost 9 bases and J lost 9; bases outside the gene matches: 3. The V gene's germline CDR1 is KGHDR and CDR2 SFDVKD. The CDR3 covers 11 residues.

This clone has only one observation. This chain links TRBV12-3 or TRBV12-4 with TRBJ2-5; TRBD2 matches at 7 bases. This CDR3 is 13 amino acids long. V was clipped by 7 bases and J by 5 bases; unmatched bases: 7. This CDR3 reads CASTEAGWETQYF. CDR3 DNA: TGTGCCAGCACCGAAGCGGGGTGGGAGACCCAGTACTTC.

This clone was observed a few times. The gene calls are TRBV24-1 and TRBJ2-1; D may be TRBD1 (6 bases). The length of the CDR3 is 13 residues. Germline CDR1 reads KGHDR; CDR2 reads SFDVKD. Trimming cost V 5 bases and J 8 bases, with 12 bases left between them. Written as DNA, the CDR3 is TGTGCCACCAGTGTTGGGTCAGGGGATGAGCAGTTCTTC. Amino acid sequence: CATSVGSGDEQFF.

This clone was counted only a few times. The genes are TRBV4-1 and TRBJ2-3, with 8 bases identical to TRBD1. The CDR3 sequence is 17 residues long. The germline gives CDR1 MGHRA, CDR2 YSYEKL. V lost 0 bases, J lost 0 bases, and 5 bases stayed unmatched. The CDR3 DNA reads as TGCGCCAGCAGCCAAGATAGGACAGGGTTGAGCACAGATACGCAGTATTTT. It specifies CASSQDRTGLSTDTQYF.

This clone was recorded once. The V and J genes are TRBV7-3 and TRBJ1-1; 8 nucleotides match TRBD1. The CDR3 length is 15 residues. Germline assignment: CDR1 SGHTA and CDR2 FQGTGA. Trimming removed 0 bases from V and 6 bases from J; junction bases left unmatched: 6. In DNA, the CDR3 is TGTGCCAGCAGCTTAACGAAGACAGGGGCAGCTGAAGCTTTCTTT. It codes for CASSLTKTGAAEAFF.

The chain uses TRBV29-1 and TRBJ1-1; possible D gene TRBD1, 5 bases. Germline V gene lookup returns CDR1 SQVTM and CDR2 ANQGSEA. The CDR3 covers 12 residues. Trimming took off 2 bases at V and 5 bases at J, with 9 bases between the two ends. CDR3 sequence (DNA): TGCAGCGTTGAACAGGGTGGGACTGAAGCTTTCTTT. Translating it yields CSVEQGGTEAFF.

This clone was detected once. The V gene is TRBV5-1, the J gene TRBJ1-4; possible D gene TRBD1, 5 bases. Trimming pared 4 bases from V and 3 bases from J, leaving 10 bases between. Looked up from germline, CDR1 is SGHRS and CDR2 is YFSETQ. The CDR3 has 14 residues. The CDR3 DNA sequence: TGCGCCAGCAGCGGCGGGGGATCTAATGAAAAACTGTTTTTT. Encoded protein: CASSGGGSNEKLFF.

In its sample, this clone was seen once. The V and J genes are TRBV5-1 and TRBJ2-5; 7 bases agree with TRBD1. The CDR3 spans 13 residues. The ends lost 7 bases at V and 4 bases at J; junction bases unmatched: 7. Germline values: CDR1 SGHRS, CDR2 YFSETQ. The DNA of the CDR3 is TGCGCCAGCGTTACAGGGGCCGGAGAGACCCAGTACTTC. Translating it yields CASVTGAGETQYF.

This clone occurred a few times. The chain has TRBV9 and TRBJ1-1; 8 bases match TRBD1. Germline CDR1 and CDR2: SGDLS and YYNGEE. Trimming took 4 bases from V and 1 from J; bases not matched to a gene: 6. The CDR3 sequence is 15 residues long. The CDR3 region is CASSPGQGANTEAFF. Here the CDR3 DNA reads TGTGCCAGCAGCCCCGGACAGGGAGCGAACACTGAAGCTTTCTTT.

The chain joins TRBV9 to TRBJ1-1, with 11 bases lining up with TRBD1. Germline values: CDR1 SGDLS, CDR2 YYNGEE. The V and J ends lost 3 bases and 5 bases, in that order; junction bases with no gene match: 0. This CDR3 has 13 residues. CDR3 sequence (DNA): TGTGCCAGCAGCGGGGACAGGGGGACTGAAGCTTTCTTT. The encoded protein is CASSGDRGTEAFF.

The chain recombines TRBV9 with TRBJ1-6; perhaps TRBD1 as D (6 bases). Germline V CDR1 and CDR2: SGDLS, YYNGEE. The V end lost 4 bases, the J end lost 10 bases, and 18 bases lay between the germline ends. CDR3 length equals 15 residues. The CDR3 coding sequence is TGTGCCAGCAGCCTTTCGGGGGGCTCCGGGTCACCCCTCCACTTT. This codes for CASSLSGGSGSPLHF.

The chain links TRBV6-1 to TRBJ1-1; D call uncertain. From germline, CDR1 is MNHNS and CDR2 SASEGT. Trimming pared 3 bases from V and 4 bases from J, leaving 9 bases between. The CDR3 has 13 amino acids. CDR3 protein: CASSDGQSTEAFF. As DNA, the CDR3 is TGTGCCAGCAGTGATGGTCAGTCCACTGAAGCTTTCTTT.

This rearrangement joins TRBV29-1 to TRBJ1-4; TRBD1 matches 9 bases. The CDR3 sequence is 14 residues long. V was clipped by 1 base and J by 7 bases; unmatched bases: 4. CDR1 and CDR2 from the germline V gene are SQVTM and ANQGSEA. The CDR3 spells CSVEVGTGREKLFF. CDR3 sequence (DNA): TGCAGCGTTGAAGTCGGGACAGGGCGTGAAAAACTGTTTTTT.

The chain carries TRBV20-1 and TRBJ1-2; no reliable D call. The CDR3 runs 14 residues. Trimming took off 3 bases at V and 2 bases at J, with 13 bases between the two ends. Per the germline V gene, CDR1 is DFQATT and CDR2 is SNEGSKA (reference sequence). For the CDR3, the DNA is TGCAGTGCTAGTTCGGGGAGATTGAACTATGGCTACACCTTC. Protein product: CSASSGRLNYGYTF.

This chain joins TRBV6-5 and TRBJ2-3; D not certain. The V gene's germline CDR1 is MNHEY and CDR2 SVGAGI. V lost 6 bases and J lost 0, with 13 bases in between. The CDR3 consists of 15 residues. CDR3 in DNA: TGTGCCAGCAGCGATCGTCCGGTTAGCACAGATACGCAGTATTTT. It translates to CASSDRPVSTDTQYF.

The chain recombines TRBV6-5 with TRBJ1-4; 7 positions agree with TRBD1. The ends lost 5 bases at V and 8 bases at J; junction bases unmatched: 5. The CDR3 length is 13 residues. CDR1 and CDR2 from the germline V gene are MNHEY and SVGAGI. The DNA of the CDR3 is TGTGCCAGCAGTCTGACAGGGTCCGAAAAACTGTTTTTT. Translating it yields CASSLTGSEKLFF.

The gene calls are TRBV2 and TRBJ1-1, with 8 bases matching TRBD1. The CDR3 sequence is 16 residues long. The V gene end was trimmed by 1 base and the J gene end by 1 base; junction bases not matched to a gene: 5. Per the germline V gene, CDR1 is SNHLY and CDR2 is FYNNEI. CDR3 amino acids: CASSEGVTGENTEAFF. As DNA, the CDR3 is TGTGCCAGCAGTGAAGGGGTGACAGGGGAGAACACTGAAGCTTTCTTT.